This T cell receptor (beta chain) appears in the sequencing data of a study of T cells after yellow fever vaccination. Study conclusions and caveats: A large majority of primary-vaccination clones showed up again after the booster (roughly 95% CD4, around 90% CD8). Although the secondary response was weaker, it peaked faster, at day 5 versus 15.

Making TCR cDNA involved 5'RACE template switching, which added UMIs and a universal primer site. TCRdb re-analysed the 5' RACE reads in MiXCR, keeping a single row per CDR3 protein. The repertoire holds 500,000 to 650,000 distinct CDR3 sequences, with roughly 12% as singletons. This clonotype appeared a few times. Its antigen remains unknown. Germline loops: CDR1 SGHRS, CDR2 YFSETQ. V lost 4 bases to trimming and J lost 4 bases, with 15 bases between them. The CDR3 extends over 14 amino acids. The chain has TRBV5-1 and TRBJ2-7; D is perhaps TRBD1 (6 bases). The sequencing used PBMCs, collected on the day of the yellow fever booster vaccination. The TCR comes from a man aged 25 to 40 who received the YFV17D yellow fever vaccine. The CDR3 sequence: CASSGSGQAYEQYF. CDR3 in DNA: TGCGCCAGCAGCGGTTCGGGACAAGCTTACGAGCAGTACTTC. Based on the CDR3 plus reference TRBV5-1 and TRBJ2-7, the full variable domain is KAGVTQTPRYLIKTRGQQVTLSCSPISGHRSVSWYQQTPGQGLQFLFEYFSETQRNKGNFPGRFSGRQFSNSRSEMNVSTLELGDSALYLCASSGSGQAYEQYFGPGTRLTVT.